Following are 25 T cell receptor beta chains from one sample sequenced in a study of shared clonotypes between healthy human individuals (dated by TCRdb to about 2020). Library method: the immunoSEQ multiplex PCR assay. TCRdb took this table from immuneACCESS and kept in-frame rearrangements with V and J called. Such tables lack part of the clones; where checked against another copy, unresolved V genes explain under half of the gap, and the rest is unexplained. This sample gives roughly 2 million clones in total; 85% to 95% of them show up just once. The ten largest make up under 0.15% of the sample. The sequenced sample consisted of naive CD4+ T cells sorted from blood. The sample's cell subset or site label, decoded: CD45RA+ positively selected. The receptors stem from a man younger than 30 in good health.

This chain uses TRBV9 with TRBJ1-3; D is ambiguous. CDR3 length: 15 amino acids. The ends were cut back, 4 bases at V and 0 bases at J, with 11 bases in the middle. Germline lookup yields CDR1 SGDLS and CDR2 YYNGEE. The CDR3 coding sequence is TGTGCCAGCAGCCGCATGGGAGTCTCTGGAAACACCATATATTTT. Translating it yields CASSRMGVSGNTIYF. The entire variable domain, with the rest obtained from reference TRBV9 and TRBJ1-3, is as follows: DSGVTQTPKHLITATGQRVTLRCSPRSGDLSVYWYQQSLDQGLQFLIQYYNGEERAKGNILERFSAQQFPDLHSELNLSSLELGDSALYFCASSRMGVSGNTIYFGEGSWLTVV.

The chain employs TRBV11-2 and TRBJ2-7; D tentatively reads TRBD1 or TRBD2 (6 bases each). The CDR3 loop spans 16 amino acids. Trimming cost V 5 bases and J 7 bases, with 24 bases left between them. Germline CDR1 is SGHAT and CDR2 is FQNNGV. CDR3 region: CASSPGPGGAQGEQYF. The DNA for the CDR3 is TGTGCCAGCAGCCCCGGGCCTGGCGGGGCCCAGGGGGAGCAGTACTTC. Complete variable domain (other parts from reference TRBV11-2 and TRBJ2-7): EAGVAQSPRYKIIEKRQSVAFWCNPISGHATLYWYQQILGQGPKLLIQFQNNGVVDDSQLPKDRFSAERLKGVDSTLKIQPAKLEDSAVYLCASSPGPGGAQGEQYFGPGTRLTVT.

The chain couples TRBV5-1 to TRBJ1-5; tentative D call: TRBD1 (5 bases). The CDR3 spans 16 residues. Germline-derived CDR1 and CDR2 are SGHRS and YFSETQ. Between the trimmed V and J ends, which lost 4 bases and 0 bases, there was a span of 14 bases. This CDR3 is CASSPGQGNSNQPQHF. Here the CDR3 DNA reads TGCGCCAGCAGCCCCGGGCAGGGCAATAGCAATCAGCCCCAGCATTTT. The variable domain in full, completed from reference TRBV5-1 and TRBJ1-5, reads KAGVTQTPRYLIKTRGQQVTLSCSPISGHRSVSWYQQTPGQGLQFLFEYFSETQRNKGNFPGRFSGRQFSNSRSEMNVSTLELGDSALYLCASSPGQGNSNQPQHFGDGTRLSIL.

The CDR3 nucleotides read TGCGCCAGCCTCTCGGGACAGGGTCTGAACACTGAAGCTTTCTTT. Translation: CASLSGQGLNTEAFF. The rearrangement joins TRBV5-1 to TRBJ1-1, with 9 nucleotides matching TRBD1. The CDR3 length is 15 residues. V shed 7 bases and J 0 bases; nucleotides not matched to a gene: 7. Germline values: CDR1 SGHRS, CDR2 YFSETQ.

The chain joins TRBV7-2 to TRBJ1-1, with D possibly being TRBD1 (6 bases). This CDR3 contains 14 residues. Per germline, CDR1 SGHTA and CDR2 FQGNSA. V gave up 6 bases and J gave up 3 bases, with 14 bases separating them. CDR3 in amino acids: CASSPTGGDTEAFF. The CDR3, as DNA: TGTGCCAGCAGTCCTACTGGGGGCGACACTGAAGCTTTCTTT.

To note about this clone: The sample contains more than one DNA sequence encoding this CDR3. The chain recombines TRBV7-2 with TRBJ2-7; 7 bases agree with TRBD1. CDR3 size: 13 residues. CDR1 and CDR2 from the germline V gene are SGHTA and FQGNSA. The junction had 2 bases not matched to a gene; V was cut back by 2 bases and J by 4 bases. CDR3 coding DNA: TGTGCCAGCAGCTTAAACAGGGGATACGAGCAGTACTTC. Residues: CASSLNRGYEQYF.

About this clone itself: This specimen includes other DNA sequences encoding the same CDR3. The chain couples TRBV6-1 to TRBJ2-7; 7 bases map to TRBD1. Unmatched junction bases numbered 7, after V lost 8 bases and J lost 3 bases. The CDR3 is 13 residues long. Germline values: CDR1 MNHNS, CDR2 SASEGT. The CDR3 spells CASDRDRGYEQYF. CDR3 nucleotide sequence: TGTGCCAGCGACCGGGACAGAGGCTACGAGCAGTACTTC.

The rearrangement links TRBV5-1 to TRBJ2-7; TRBD2 might be the D (5 bases). The CDR3 sequence is 14 residues long. Per germline, CDR1 SGHRS and CDR2 YFSETQ. V was cut by 4 bases and J by 7 bases, with 18 bases left in between. CDR3 residues: CASSRERALEEQYF. DNA for the CDR3: TGCGCCAGCAGCCGGGAAAGGGCCCTTGAGGAGCAGTACTTC. The variable domain in full, with the rest retrieved from reference TRBV5-1 and TRBJ2-7, is KAGVTQTPRYLIKTRGQQVTLSCSPISGHRSVSWYQQTPGQGLQFLFEYFSETQRNKGNFPGRFSGRQFSNSRSEMNVSTLELGDSALYLCASSRERALEEQYFGPGTRLTVT.

With regard to this clone: Other nucleotide sequences from this sample produce the same CDR3. V is TRBV5-4 and J is TRBJ1-6; D not resolved. Deletions cut 0 bases from V and 0 bases from J, with 7 bases between. Germline loops: CDR1 SGHNT, CDR2 YYREEE (reference sequence). The length of the CDR3 is 16 residues. The CDR3 protein is CASSLGGSSYNSPLHF. The CDR3 DNA follows: TGTGCCAGCAGCTTGGGCGGCAGCTCCTATAATTCACCCCTCCACTTT.

This chain links TRBV9 with TRBJ1-3; D is uncertain. Germline lookup yields CDR1 SGDLS and CDR2 YYNGEE. The ends were cut back, 4 bases at V and 2 bases at J, with 7 bases in the middle. This CDR3 contains 13 residues. This CDR3 reads CASSPRTGNTIYF. Here the CDR3 DNA reads TGTGCCAGCAGCCCGAGGACTGGAAACACCATATATTTT.

V and J are TRBV6-5 and TRBJ2-1; 10 bases are a match to TRBD2. Germline V gives CDR1 MNHEY, CDR2 SVGAGI. The CDR3 totals 12 residues. Trimming removed 2 bases from V and 15 bases from J; junction bases left unmatched: 4. The CDR3 reads CASSYMRTSGFF. The CDR3, as DNA: TGTGCCAGCAGTTACATGCGGACTAGCGGGTTCTTC.

This clone was found a few times. The rearrangement links TRBV5-5 to TRBJ2-7; D may be TRBD2 (6 bases). Germline V gene data show CDR1 as SGHKS and CDR2 as YYEKEE (reference sequence). The CDR3 length is 16 residues. Trimming took 6 bases from V and 0 from J, leaving 19 bases between them. CDR3 sequence reads: CASTISRSGHSYEQYF. CDR3 nucleotide sequence: TGTGCCAGCACCATCTCGCGGAGCGGGCACTCCTACGAGCAGTACTTC.

The V call is TRBV4-1, the J call TRBJ2-7, with D maybe TRBD2 (6 bases). With 0 bases removed from V and 3 bases from J, the gap between germline ends came to 12 bases. There are 15 residues in the CDR3. Germline CDR1 reads MGHRA; CDR2 reads YSYEKL. CDR3 protein: CASSQEGGVGYEQYF. In DNA, the CDR3 is TGCGCCAGCAGCCAAGAGGGCGGGGTGGGCTACGAGCAGTACTTC.

The DNA for the CDR3 is TGTGCCAGCAATCCTAGGGACAGGGGCTACGAGCAGTACTTC. This sequence encodes CASNPRDRGYEQYF. The chain joins TRBV27 to TRBJ2-7; 10 bases are a match to TRBD1. Germline V lookup: CDR1 MNHEY, CDR2 SMNVEV (reference sequence). CDR3 size: 14 residues. The V segment lost 7 bases and the J segment 3 bases; nucleotides outside the gene matches: 6.

This chain links TRBV6-6 with TRBJ1-1, with unresolved D. Germline lookup yields CDR1 MNHNY and CDR2 SVGAGI (reference sequence). Trimming pared 6 bases from V and 2 bases from J, leaving 13 bases between. This CDR3 has 14 amino acids. This CDR3 is CASSLSDGNTEAFF. In nucleotides, the CDR3 is TGTGCCAGCAGCCTCTCCGACGGAAACACTGAAGCTTTCTTT.

The J gene is TRBJ1-4, the V gene TRBV6-6; D gene ambiguous. Trimming left V 7 bases short and J 6 bases short, with 18 bases between. In germline, CDR1 is MNHNY, CDR2 SVGAGI (reference sequence). The CDR3 has 15 amino acids. The chain's CDR3 is CASTNLQGSYEKLFF. The CDR3 DNA follows: TGTGCCAGCACTAACTTACAAGGGAGTTATGAAAAACTGTTTTTT.

The rearrangement uses TRBV28 and TRBJ1-2, with a weak D call TRBD1 (5 bases). The CDR3 extends over 13 amino acids. Germline V gives CDR1 MDHEN, CDR2 SYDVKM. V was shortened by 7 bases and J by 1 base, with 10 bases between the two germline ends. CDR3 in amino acids: CASTTDSNYGYTF. CDR3 nucleotides: TGTGCCAGCACTACCGACAGTAACTATGGCTACACCTTC.

The chain uses TRBV2 and TRBJ2-3, with 9 bases that match TRBD1. After removal of 2 bases from V and 2 bases from J, the junction contained 14 bases not matched to a gene. Germline loops: CDR1 SNHLY, CDR2 FYNNEI. The length of the CDR3 is 19 residues. The CDR3 region is CASSEIMGAGQGSTDTQYF. The CDR3 nucleotides are TGTGCCAGCAGTGAAATAATGGGAGCGGGACAGGGATCCACAGATACGCAGTATTTT.

This clone was seen a single time. The chain employs TRBV27 and TRBJ2-5; 16 positions match TRBD2. The CDR3 extends over 19 amino acids. J was trimmed by 2 bases and V by 7 bases; bases with no gene match: 13. Germline V lookup: CDR1 MNHEY, CDR2 SMNVEV (reference sequence). Here the CDR3 reads CASTPSGLAGGRRQETQYF. DNA for the CDR3: TGTGCCAGCACCCCATCGGGACTAGCGGGAGGGCGGAGGCAAGAGACCCAGTACTTC.

The chain employs TRBV6-6 and TRBJ1-5, with 10 bases that match TRBD1. Trimming cost V 6 bases and J 0 bases; bases outside gene matches: 2. This CDR3 has 15 amino acids. The germline V gene has CDR1 MNHNY and CDR2 SVGAGI (reference sequence). The CDR3 spells CASSRTGGSNQPQHF. DNA for the CDR3: TGTGCCAGCAGCCGGACAGGGGGTAGCAATCAGCCCCAGCATTTT.

On this clone itself: Other DNA sequences in the same sample also yield this CDR3. V and J are TRBV27 and TRBJ1-3, with D hard to call. CDR1 and CDR2 (germline): MNHEY, SMNVEV (reference sequence). The V end was cut by 5 bases, the J end by 0 bases, with 5 bases between. The CDR3 contains 13 residues. The CDR3 DNA reads TGTGCCAGCAGTCGAAGCTCTGGAAACACCATATATTTT. Amino acids: CASSRSSGNTIYF.

This chain links TRBV15 with TRBJ1-3; 7 positions agree with TRBD1. The V gene end was trimmed by 0 bases and the J gene end by 0 bases; junction bases not matched to a gene: 5. This CDR3 is 17 amino acids long. In germline, CDR1 is LNHNV, CDR2 YYDKDF (reference sequence). CDR3 residues: CATSREGQVPSGNTIYF. As DNA, the CDR3 is TGTGCCACCAGCAGAGAAGGACAGGTCCCCTCTGGAAACACCATATATTTT.

This sequence joins TRBV6-5 and TRBJ2-3; 9 bases align to TRBD1. V shed 5 bases and J 4 bases; nucleotides not matched to a gene: 7. Per the germline V gene, CDR1 is MNHEY and CDR2 is SVGAGI. The CDR3 covers 15 residues. CDR3 in amino acids: CASSPGQGFSDTQYF. CDR3 nucleotide sequence: TGTGCCAGCAGTCCGGGACAGGGTTTCTCAGATACGCAGTATTTT.

This chain connects TRBV13 to TRBJ2-7, with D perhaps matching TRBD2 (6 bases). This CDR3 spans 16 amino acids. Deletions cut 5 bases from V and 3 bases from J, with 20 bases between. CDR1 and CDR2 (germline): PRHDT, FYEKMQ (reference sequence). CDR3 region: CASSPRRAKTDYEQYF. CDR3 DNA sequence: TGTGCCAGCAGCCCCCGGAGGGCAAAAACGGACTACGAGCAGTACTTC.

The chain uses TRBV9 and TRBJ2-2; a possible D gene is TRBD1 (6 bases). The germline V and J ends were trimmed by 3 bases and 1 base, with 16 bases remaining between them. The germline V gene encodes CDR1 SGDLS and CDR2 YYNGEE. The CDR3 has 17 residues. The DNA of the CDR3 is TGTGCCAGCAGCGGAAGGGTGAAGGGGGTGAACACCGGGGAGCTGTTTTTT. Translated: CASSGRVKGVNTGELFF.